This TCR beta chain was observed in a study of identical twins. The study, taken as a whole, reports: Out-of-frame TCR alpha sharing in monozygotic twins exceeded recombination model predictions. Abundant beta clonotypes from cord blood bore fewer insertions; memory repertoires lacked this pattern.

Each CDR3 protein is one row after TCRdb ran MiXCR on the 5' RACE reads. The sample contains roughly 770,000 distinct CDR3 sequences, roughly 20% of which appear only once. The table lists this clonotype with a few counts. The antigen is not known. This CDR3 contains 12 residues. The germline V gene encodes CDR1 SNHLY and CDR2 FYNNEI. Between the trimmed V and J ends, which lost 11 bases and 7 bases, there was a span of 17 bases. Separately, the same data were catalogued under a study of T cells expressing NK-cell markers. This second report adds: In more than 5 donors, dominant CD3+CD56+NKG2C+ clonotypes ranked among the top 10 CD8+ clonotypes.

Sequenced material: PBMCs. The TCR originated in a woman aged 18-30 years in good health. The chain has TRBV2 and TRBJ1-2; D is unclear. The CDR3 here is CAAQDFPGGYTF. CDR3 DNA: TGTGCCGCCCAGGATTTTCCAGGTGGCTACACCTTC.